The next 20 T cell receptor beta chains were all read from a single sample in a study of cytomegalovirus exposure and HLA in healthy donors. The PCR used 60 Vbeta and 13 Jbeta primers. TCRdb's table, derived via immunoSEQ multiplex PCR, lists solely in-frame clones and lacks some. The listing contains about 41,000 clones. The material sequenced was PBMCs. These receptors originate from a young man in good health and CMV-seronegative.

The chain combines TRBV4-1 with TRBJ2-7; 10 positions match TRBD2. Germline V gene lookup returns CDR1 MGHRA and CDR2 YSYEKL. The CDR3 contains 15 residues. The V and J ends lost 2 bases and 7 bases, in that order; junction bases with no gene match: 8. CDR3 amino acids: CASSQSIAGGDEQYF. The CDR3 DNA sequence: TGCGCCAGCAGCCAATCTATAGCGGGAGGAGATGAGCAGTACTTC.

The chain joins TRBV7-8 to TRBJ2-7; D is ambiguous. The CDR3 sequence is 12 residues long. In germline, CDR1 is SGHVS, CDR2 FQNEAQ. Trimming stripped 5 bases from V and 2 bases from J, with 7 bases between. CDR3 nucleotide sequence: TGTGCCAGCAGCATCCGGGCCTACGAGCAGTACTTC. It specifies CASSIRAYEQYF.

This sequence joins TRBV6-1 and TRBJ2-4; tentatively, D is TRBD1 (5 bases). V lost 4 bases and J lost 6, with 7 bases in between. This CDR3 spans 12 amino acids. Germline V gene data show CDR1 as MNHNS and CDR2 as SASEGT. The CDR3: CASSGQTNIQYF. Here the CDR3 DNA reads TGTGCCAGCAGTGGACAGACAAACATTCAGTACTTC.

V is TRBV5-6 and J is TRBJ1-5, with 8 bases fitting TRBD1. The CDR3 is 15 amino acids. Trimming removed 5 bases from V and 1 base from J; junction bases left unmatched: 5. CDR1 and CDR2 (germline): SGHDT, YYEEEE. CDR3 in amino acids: CASSPDRGSNQPQHF. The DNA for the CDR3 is TGTGCCAGCAGTCCCGACAGGGGCAGCAATCAGCCCCAGCATTTT.

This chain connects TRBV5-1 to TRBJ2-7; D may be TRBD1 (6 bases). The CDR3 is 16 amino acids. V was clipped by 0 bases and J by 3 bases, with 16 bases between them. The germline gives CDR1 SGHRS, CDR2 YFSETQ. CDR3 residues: CASSLERTALNYEQYF. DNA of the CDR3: TGCGCCAGCAGCTTGGAGAGGACAGCGCTAAACTACGAGCAGTACTTC.

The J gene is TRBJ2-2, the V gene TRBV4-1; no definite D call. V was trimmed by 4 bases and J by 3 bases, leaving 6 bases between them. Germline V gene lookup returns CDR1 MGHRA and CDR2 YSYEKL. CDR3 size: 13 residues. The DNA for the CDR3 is TGCGCCAGCAGCCTGGGCCACACCGGGGAGCTGTTTTTT. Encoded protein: CASSLGHTGELFF.

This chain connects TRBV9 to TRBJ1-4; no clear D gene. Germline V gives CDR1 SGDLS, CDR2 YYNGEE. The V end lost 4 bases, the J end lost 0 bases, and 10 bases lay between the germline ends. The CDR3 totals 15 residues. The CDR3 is CASSSAVATNEKLFF. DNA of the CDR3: TGTGCCAGCAGCTCCGCGGTCGCAACTAATGAAAAACTGTTTTTT. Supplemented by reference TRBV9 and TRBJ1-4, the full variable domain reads DSGVTQTPKHLITATGQRVTLRCSPRSGDLSVYWYQQSLDQGLQFLIQYYNGEERAKGNILERFSAQQFPDLHSELNLSSLELGDSALYFCASSSAVATNEKLFFGSGTQLSVL.

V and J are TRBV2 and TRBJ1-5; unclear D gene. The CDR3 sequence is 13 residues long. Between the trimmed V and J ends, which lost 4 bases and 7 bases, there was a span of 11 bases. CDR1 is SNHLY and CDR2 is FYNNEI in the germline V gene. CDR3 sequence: CASSAEDFQPQHF. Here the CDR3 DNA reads TGTGCCAGCAGTGCTGAGGATTTCCAGCCCCAGCATTTT.

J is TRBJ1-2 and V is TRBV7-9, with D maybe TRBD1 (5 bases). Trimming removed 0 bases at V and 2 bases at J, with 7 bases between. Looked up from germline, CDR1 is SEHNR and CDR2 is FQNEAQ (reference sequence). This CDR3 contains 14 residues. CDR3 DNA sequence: TGTGCCAGCAGCTTAGCGGGGCAGAACTATGGCTACACCTTC. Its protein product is CASSLAGQNYGYTF. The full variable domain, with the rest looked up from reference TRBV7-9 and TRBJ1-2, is DTGVSQNPRHKITKRGQNVTFRCDPISEHNRLYWYRQTLGQGPEFLTYFQNEAQLEKSRLLSDRFSAERPKGSFSTLEIQRTEQGDSAMYLCASSLAGQNYGYTFGSGTRLTVV.

CDR3 DNA sequence: TGTGCCAGCAGCCTACGGACTAGCAGTCAAGAGACCCAGTACTTC. It yields the protein CASSLRTSSQETQYF. V and J are TRBV7-6 and TRBJ2-5, with TRBD2 identical over 8 bases. The CDR3 sequence is 15 residues long. CDR1 SGHVS and CDR2 FNYEAQ come from the germline V gene. With V trimmed by 5 bases and J by 2 bases, 7 bases remained unmatched.

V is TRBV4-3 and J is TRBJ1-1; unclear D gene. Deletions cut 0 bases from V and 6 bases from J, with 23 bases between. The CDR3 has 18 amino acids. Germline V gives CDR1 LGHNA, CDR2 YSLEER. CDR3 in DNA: TGCGCCAGCAGCCAAGATGGTCGCTCGCACGGAGAGGCGGCTGAAGCTTTCTTT. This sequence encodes CASSQDGRSHGEAAEAFF.

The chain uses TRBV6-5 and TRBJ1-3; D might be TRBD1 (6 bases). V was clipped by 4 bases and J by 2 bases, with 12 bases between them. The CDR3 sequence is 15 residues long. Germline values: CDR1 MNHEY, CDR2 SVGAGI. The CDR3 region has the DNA TGTGCCAGCAGTTTCGGGACACGTACTGGAAACACCATATATTTT. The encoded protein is CASSFGTRTGNTIYF.

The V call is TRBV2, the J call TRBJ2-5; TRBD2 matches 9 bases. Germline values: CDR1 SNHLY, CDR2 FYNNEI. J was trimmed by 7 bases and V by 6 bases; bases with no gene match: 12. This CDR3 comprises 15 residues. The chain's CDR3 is CASSTRAGGPGTQYF. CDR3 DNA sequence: TGTGCCAGCAGCACAAGGGCGGGGGGGCCGGGGACCCAGTACTTC. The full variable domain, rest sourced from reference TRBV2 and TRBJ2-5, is EPEVTQTPSHQVTQMGQEVILRCVPISNHLYFYWYRQILGQKVEFLVSFYNNEISEKSEIFDDQFSVERPDGSNFTLKIRSTKLEDSAMYFCASSTRAGGPGTQYFGPGTRLLVL.

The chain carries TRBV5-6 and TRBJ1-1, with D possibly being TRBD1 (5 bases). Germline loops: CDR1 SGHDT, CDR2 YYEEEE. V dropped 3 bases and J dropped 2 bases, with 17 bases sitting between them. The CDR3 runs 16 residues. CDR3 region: CASSYVEAGTNTEAFF. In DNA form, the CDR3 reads TGTGCCAGCAGCTACGTGGAGGCAGGGACTAACACTGAAGCTTTCTTT.

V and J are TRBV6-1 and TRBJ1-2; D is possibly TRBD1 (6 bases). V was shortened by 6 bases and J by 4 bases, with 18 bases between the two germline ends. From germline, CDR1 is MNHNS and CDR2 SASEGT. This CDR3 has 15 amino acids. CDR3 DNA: TGTGCCAGCAGCCGTACGGGTCCAGGGGCCTATGGCTACACCTTC. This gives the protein CASSRTGPGAYGYTF.

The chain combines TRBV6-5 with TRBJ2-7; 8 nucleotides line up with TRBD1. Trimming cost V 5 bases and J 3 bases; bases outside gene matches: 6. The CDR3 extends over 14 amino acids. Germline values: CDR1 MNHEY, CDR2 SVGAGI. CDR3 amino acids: CASSQRTGNYEQYF. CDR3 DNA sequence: TGTGCCAGCAGTCAGCGGACAGGGAACTACGAGCAGTACTTC.

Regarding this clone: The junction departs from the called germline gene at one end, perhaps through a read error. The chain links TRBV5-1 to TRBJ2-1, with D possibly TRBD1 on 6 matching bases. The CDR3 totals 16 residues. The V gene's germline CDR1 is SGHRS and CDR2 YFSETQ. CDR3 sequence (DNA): TGCGCCAGCAGCTTGACTACAGGGAGCTCCGACAATGAGCAGTTCTTC. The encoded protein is CASSLTTGSSDNEQFF.

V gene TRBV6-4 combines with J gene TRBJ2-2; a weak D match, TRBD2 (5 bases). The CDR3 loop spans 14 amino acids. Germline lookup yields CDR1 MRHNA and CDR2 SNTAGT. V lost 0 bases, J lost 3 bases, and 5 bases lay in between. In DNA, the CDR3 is TGTGCCAGCAGTGACTCTAGCGACACCGGGGAGCTGTTTTTT. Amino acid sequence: CASSDSSDTGELFF.

The CDR3 coding sequence is TGTGCCAGCAGCCCACTTCAGGGGGGCGTGGAGGGCTACACCTTC. Its protein is CASSPLQGGVEGYTF. The rearrangement joins TRBV4-2 to TRBJ1-2; TRBD1 matches 7 bases. The CDR3 extends over 15 amino acids. J gave up 8 bases and V 4 bases, and 13 bases lay outside the gene matches. The V gene's germline CDR1 is LGHNA and CDR2 YNFKEQ.

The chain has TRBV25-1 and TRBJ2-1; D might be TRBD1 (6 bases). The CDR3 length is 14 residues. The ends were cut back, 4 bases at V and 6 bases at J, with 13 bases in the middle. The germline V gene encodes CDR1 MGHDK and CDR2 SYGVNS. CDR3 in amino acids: CASSVTGGINEQFF. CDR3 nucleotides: TGTGCCAGCAGTGTGACAGGTGGGATCAATGAGCAGTTCTTC.